This T cell receptor beta chain derives from a study of blood T cell repertoires in COVID-19. On the study more broadly: T cells, B-cell-depleted T cells, or PBMCs supplied cDNA or gDNA.

In the original processing: Reference gene primer amplification yielded estimated nucleated cell counts. This table comes from immunoSEQ multiplex PCR, and its TCRdb copy is limited to in-frame clones, with some not included. Clone size and the V and J calls come from that table; the DNA yielded D and trimming. The sample holds about 300,000 clones, 75% to 95% seen once. CDR3 length: 16 residues. Germline V gives CDR1 SGHTA, CDR2 FQGNSA. V lost 5 bases, J lost 6 bases, and 9 bases stayed unmatched. This receptor was obtained from a woman aged 25-40 years who had recovered from COVID-19. The chain has TRBV7-2 and TRBJ2-1, with 11 nucleotides matching TRBD2. Sequenced input: PBMCs or T cells enriched from blood (not recorded which). In DNA, the CDR3 is TGTGCCAGCAGCCCAGCTATAGCGGGAGGGGCCAATGAGCAGTTCTTC. This translates into CASSPAIAGGANEQFF. Based on the CDR3 plus reference TRBV7-2 and TRBJ2-1, the full variable domain is GAGVSQSPSNKVTEKGKDVELRCDPISGHTALYWYRQSLGQGLEFLIYFQGNSAPDKSGLPSDRFSAERTGGSVSTLTIQRTQQEDSAVYLCASSPAIAGGANEQFFGPGTRLTVL.